This TCR delta chain was recorded in a study of delta chains in infants with herpesvirus infections. TCR cDNA was made from PBMC RNA with gamma- and delta-chain-specific primers. TCRdb re-called the RT-PCR reads with CATT. This sample has 1,500 to 2,000 delta-chain clones; approximately 6.7% occur once, and the top ten carry 3% to 4%. The CDR3 consists of 23 residues. The germline gives CDR1 TSWWSYY, CDR2 QGS. Trimming at V came to 4 bases and at J to 4 bases, leaving 30 bases not matched to a gene. This specimen was peripheral blood, taken at time point 1 of longitudinal follow-up. The TCR sequence derives from a human donor who was a Ugandan infant, either HIV-exposed or HIV-unexposed (not recorded which). This chain links TRDV1 with TRDJ1; 10 nucleotides agree with TRDD3. The CDR3, as DNA: TGTGCTCTTGGGGTGGGAATACATCAGAGTACTGGGGGATCCCCGAGGTGGAACGATAAACTCATCTTT. It translates to CALGVGIHQSTGGSPRWNDKLIF.